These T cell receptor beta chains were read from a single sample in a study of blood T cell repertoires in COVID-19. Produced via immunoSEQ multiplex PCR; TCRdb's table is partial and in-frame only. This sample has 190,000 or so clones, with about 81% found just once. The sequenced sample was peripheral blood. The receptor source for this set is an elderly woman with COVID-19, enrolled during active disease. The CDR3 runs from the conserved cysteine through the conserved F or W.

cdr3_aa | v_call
CASSASGQGFLRQPQHF | TRBV6-1
CSVGMTGDTGELFF | TRBV29-1
CASRLAGDSYNEQFF | TRBV10-2
CASSKRLAGDNEQFF | TRBV5-1
CASSLERGGRLYNEQFF | TRBV5-1
CASSPYPGQGALNTEAFF | TRBV18
CASSLLGTGTNGELFF | TRBV28
CASSTPLGAQQYF | TRBV6-5
CASSQPGQGVEKLFF | TRBV27
CASSLARGGQGNYGYTF | TRBV7-9
CASSQGPSIPSYNEQFF | TRBV3-1/TRBV3-2
CASSYSASYEQYF | TRBV6-2/TRBV6-3
CASSRRDSLNQPQHF | TRBV19
CASSRHADRGGTEAFF | TRBV11-3
CASSLALTSPYEQYF | TRBV5-4
CASSKGTANYGYTF | TRBV19
CSADPRGPHEQFF | TRBV29-1
CASSLDQGTLEQYF | TRBV5-6
CASSLRDRYYEQYF | TRBV18
CASSLEQASSYEQYF | TRBV7-9
CASSPPQGESTDTQYF | TRBV18
CASRGLAWDNEQFF | TRBV2
CASSRDRGGYTF | TRBV6-6
CASSYSISGEEQYF | TRBV6-6
CASSLTGTGGPNYGYTF | TRBV28
CASSMTAMTEQFF | TRBV7-3
CASSPTPPSGGGDTQYF | TRBV5-1
CASSHRGGGAQEQFF | TRBV7-8
CASSLVQGRTYEQYF | TRBV7-9
CASSLLSVSNEQFF | TRBV11-2
CASSTQETQYF | TRBV28
CASSIHGANYGYTF | TRBV21-1
CSAEADRETQYF | TRBV29-1
CASSQDQGTSGNTIYF | TRBV4-2
CASSLGRGGNTGELFF | TRBV11-3
CASSLVHTNIFSGANVLTF | TRBV7-2
CASSFGQGWNEQFF | TRBV5-6
CASSNRGLDGYTF | TRBV19
CASRRDRGPYNEQFF | TRBV5-1
CASVETGVGETQYF | TRBV18
CASSLPETDTQYF | TRBV7-2
CASSLSPLAGVYNEQFF | TRBV7-2
CASSLVGGATGELFF | TRBV7-3
CASSDRDLDTQYF | TRBV6-4
CAISPQGGGTEAFF | TRBV10-3
CASSLGPGGASNQPQHF | TRBV5-6